This is a list of T cell receptor beta chains from one sample in a study of cytomegalovirus exposure and HLA in healthy donors. Measured with immunoSEQ multiplex PCR; TCRdb has only the in-frame clones, and not every one. The sample contains hundreds of thousands of clones, approximately 70% of which appear only once. Material: PBMCs. The receptor set was obtained from a female donor in good health and CMV-seronegative. Each CDR3 is given with its conserved first and last residue. Fields, in order: D gene, J gene, clone size, V gene, CDR3 protein, CDR3 DNA. A D gene is named only where the DNA matches it firmly. Size is omitted from some rows. Given values are once, few, many or a class for expanded clones.

TRBD1	TRBJ1-1	few	TRBV11-1	CASRRDRGSTEAFF	TGTGCCAGCAGACGGGACAGGGGGAGCACTGAAGCTTTCTTT
TRBD2	TRBJ2-3	.	TRBV10-1	CASSAGTSGRSDTQYF	TGCGCCAGCAGTGCCGGGACTAGCGGGAGATCAGATACGCAGTATTTT
.	TRBJ1-2	.	TRBV28	CASSLRFLNYGYTF	TGTGCCAGCAGTTTACGGTTTTTAAACTATGGCTACACCTTC
TRBD1	TRBJ1-2	.	TRBV4-1	CASSQTGTGPTNYGYTF	TGCGCCAGCAGCCAAACCGGGACAGGGCCTACTAACTATGGCTACACCTTC
TRBD1	TRBJ1-2	.	TRBV7-8	CASGLDREGYAF	TGTGCCAGCGGCTTAGACAGGGAAGGCTACGCCTTC
.	TRBJ1-1	.	TRBV5-6	CASLRLVGQLNTEAFF	TGTGCCAGCCTACGCTTGGTCGGACAGCTGAACACTGAAGCTTTCTTT
.	TRBJ1-2	.	TRBV2	CASSEWWGANYGYTF	TGTGCCAGCAGTGAATGGTGGGGAGCCAACTATGGCTACACCTTC
.	TRBJ2-3	.	TRBV6-6	CASSFLAHTDTQYF	TGTGCCAGCAGCTTTCTAGCCCACACAGATACGCAGTATTTT
TRBD1	TRBJ1-4	many	TRBV28	CASSVHRGSVEKLFF	TGTGCCAGCAGTGTCCACAGGGGCTCCGTTGAAAAACTGTTTTTT
.	TRBJ2-7	few	TRBV15	CATSRFSSSYEQYF	TGTGCCACCAGCAGGTTTAGCAGCTCCTACGAGCAGTACTTC
.	TRBJ1-2	.	TRBV5-4	CASSLGAGGAILGYTF	TGTGCCAGCAGCTTGGGGGCCGGGGGGGCGATTTTGGGCTACACCTTC
TRBD1	TRBJ2-2	.	TRBV7-2	CASSPRTGHTGELFF	TGTGCCAGCAGCCCACGGACAGGACACACCGGGGAGCTGTTTTTT
TRBD2	TRBJ2-5	.	TRBV2	CASSETAGGPLETQYF	TGTGCCAGCAGTGAAACAGCGGGAGGTCCCCTGGAGACCCAGTACTTC
.	TRBJ1-3	few	TRBV18	CASSPLQEGINTIYF	TGTGCCAGCTCACCACTGCAGGAAGGTATCAACACCATATATTTT
.	TRBJ2-1	.	TRBV4-1	CASSQDRPSGNEQFF	TGCGCCAGCAGCCAAGATCGTCCCAGCGGCAATGAGCAGTTCTTC
.	TRBJ2-7	few	TRBV5-6	CASSLVGPLIYEQYF	TGTGCCAGCAGCTTGGTCGGTCCACTCATCTACGAGCAGTACTTC
.	TRBJ2-5	.	TRBV12-5	CASGLYTGWQTQYF	TGTGCTAGTGGTTTGTATACAGGGTGGCAGACTCAGTACTTC
.	TRBJ1-1	few	TRBV4-1	CASSLPRGNTEAFF	TGCGCCAGCAGCCTGCCCAGGGGAAACACTGAAGCTTTCTTT
.	TRBJ2-7	.	TRBV5-1	CASSLEQGTHEQYF	TGCGCCAGCAGCTTGGAGCAGGGTACCCACGAGCAGTACTTC
TRBD1	TRBJ1-2	.	TRBV6-4	CASSDPGQLGGGYTF	TGTGCCAGCAGTGACCCGGGACAGCTGGGTGGTGGCTACACCTTC
.	TRBJ1-5	.	TRBV7-2	CASSFTGGNQPQHF	TGTGCCAGCAGCTTTACAGGAGGGAATCAGCCCCAGCATTTT
.	TRBJ1-1	.	TRBV28	CASRYLSSQGTEAFF	TGTGCCAGCAGGTATTTATCCTCACAGGGCACTGAAGCTTTCTTT
.	TRBJ1-1	.	TRBV10-1	CASSESQVMNTEAFF	TGCGCCAGCAGTGAGTCCCAGGTCATGAACACTGAAGCTTTCTTT
TRBD2	TRBJ2-3	.	TRBV11-3	CASSPRLAGKTDTQYF	TGTGCCAGCAGCCCGCGACTAGCGGGAAAGACAGATACGCAGTATTTT
.	TRBJ2-3	.	TRBV6-1	CASSVAGSTDTQYF	TGTGCCAGCAGTGTGGCCGGGAGCACAGATACGCAGTATTTT
.	TRBJ1-2	.	TRBV9	CASSGRWDEGEMANYGYTF	TGTGCCAGCAGCGGTAGGTGGGACGAGGGGGAGATGGCTAACTATGGCTACACCTTC
TRBD2	TRBJ2-1	.	TRBV19	CASSPGTSGRARGNEQFF	TGTGCCAGTAGCCCCGGGACTAGCGGGAGGGCCAGGGGCAATGAGCAGTTCTTC
TRBD1	TRBJ2-2	.	TRBV6-1	CASSDTDRVDTGELFF	TGTGCCAGCAGTGATACGGACAGGGTTGACACCGGGGAGCTGTTTTTT
.	TRBJ1-1	few	TRBV19	CASIQGGQLNTEAFF	TGTGCCAGTATCCAAGGAGGGCAGCTGAACACTGAAGCTTTCTTT
TRBD2	TRBJ2-1	few	TRBV15	CATSTRAGVLAGYNEQFF	TGTGCCACCAGTACCAGGGCAGGGGTATTAGCGGGGTACAATGAGCAGTTCTTC
.	TRBJ2-1	once	TRBV11-2	CASSKRTGEDNEQFF	TGTGCCAGCAGCAAGAGGACGGGGGAGGACAATGAGCAGTTCTTC
.	TRBJ2-1	.	TRBV5-1	CASSLGLVTNEQFF	TGCGCCAGCAGCTTGGGTCTAGTTACCAATGAGCAGTTCTTC
TRBD2	TRBJ2-3	.	TRBV11-2	CASSLELAGGADTQYF	TGTGCCAGCAGCTTAGAACTAGCGGGAGGCGCAGATACGCAGTATTTT